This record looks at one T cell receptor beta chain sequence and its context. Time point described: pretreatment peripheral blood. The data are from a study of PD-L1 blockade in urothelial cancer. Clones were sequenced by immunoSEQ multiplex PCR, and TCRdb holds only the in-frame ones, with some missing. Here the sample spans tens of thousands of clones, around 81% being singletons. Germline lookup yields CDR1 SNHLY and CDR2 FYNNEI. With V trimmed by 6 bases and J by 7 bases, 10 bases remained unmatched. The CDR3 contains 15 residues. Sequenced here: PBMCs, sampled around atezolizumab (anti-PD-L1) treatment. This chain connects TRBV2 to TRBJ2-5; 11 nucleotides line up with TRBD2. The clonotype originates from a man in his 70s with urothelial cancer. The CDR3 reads CASSQLAGEGGTQYF. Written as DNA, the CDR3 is TGTGCCAGCAGCCAACTAGCGGGGGAGGGCGGGACCCAGTACTTC.